This T cell receptor beta chain comes out of a study of beta chain features in type 1 diabetes. This CDR3 comprises 14 residues. The germline V gene encodes CDR1 SGHVS and CDR2 FQNEAQ. Between the trimmed V and J ends, which lost 2 bases and 5 bases, there was a span of 10 bases. Overall study findings and caveats: The naive, central memory and Treg TCRB repertoires looked more alike in patients than they did in healthy donors. Type 1 diabetes patients had TCRB CDR3s that were shorter (moderately but significantly so) in all four CD4+ subsets. For TCRB rearrangement, an influence of HLA type remained unresolved here.

The authors reverse transcribed all of the isolated RNA, so sequencing captured expressed TCRB transcripts. Mean read depth for naive, central memory and regulatory T cell samples was around 3.5 million reads. The assay was immunoSEQ multiplex PCR, and TCRdb's table has in-frame clones only and misses some. Counted here are tens of thousands of clones, less than 55% occurring once; the ten biggest clones make up approximately 1.3%. Remarks on this clone: The antigen remains unidentified.

Specimen: Tregs from blood. The rearrangement links TRBV7-8 to TRBJ2-1; no definite D call. The clonotype originates from a man in his thirties or forties with type 1 diabetes. The CDR3 is CASSLRDGDNEQFF. The CDR3 DNA reads as TGTGCCAGCAGCTTACGCGACGGAGACAATGAGCAGTTCTTC.